This is a list of T cell receptor beta chains from one sample in a study of neurological immune-mediated disorders. One entry per CDR3 protein, called by TCRdb with MiXCR from the 5' RACE reads. The table includes around 29,000 distinct CDR3 sequences, about an eighth detected once. Sequencing used PBMCs. Every receptor here comes from a woman in her sixties in good health. The CDR3 runs from the conserved cysteine through the conserved F or W. The order of the fields is D gene, V gene, J gene, clone size, CDR3 protein, CDR3 DNA. A D gene is named only where the DNA matches it firmly. A row's size may be missing; if present it is once, few, many or a size class.

NA	TRBV2	TRBJ2-5	NA	CASSDPIPMGGETQYF	TGTGCCAGCAGTGACCCCATACCCATGGGTGGTGAGACCCAGTACTTC
NA	TRBV6-5	TRBJ1-1	many	CASSYLFREAAFF	TGTGCCAGCAGTTACTTGTTCCGGGAGGCAGCTTTCTTT
NA	TRBV6-5	TRBJ2-7	NA	CASSYSRGPEQYF	TGTGCCAGCAGTTACTCCCGGGGGCCGGAGCAGTATTTC
NA	TRBV27	TRBJ2-4	many	CASSTLLRGLAKNIQYF	TGTGCCAGCAGTACTCTTCTGAGAGGATTAGCCAAAAACATTCAGTACTTC
TRBD2	TRBV20-1	TRBJ2-1	many	CSASGRGVVEQFF	TGCAGTGCTAGCGGGCGGGGGGTGGTTGAGCAGTTCTTC
NA	TRBV7-2	TRBJ2-3	many	CASSPYDTQYF	TGTGCCAGCAGCCCTTACGATACGCAGTATTTT
TRBD2	TRBV5-1	TRBJ2-1	medium-sized	CASSLGASGAYSYNEQFF	TGCGCCAGCAGCTTGGGGGCTAGCGGGGCCTACTCCTACAATGAGCAGTTCTTC
NA	TRBV12-3/TRBV12-4	TRBJ1-2	many	CASSLERSYGYTF	TGTGCCAGCAGTTTAGAGAGGAGCTATGGCTACACCTTC
TRBD1	TRBV10-3	TRBJ2-5	many	CAISEWTGGQETQYF	TGTGCCATCAGTGAGTGGACAGGGGGCCAGGAGACCCAGTACTTC
NA	TRBV20-1	TRBJ1-5	NA	CSASGTYGNKPQHF	TGCAGTGCGTCCGGGACATATGGCAATAAGCCCCAGCATTTT
NA	TRBV28	TRBJ2-1	many	CASRRGDNEQFF	TGTGCCAGCAGAAGGGGGGACAATGAGCAGTTCTTC
TRBD2	TRBV4-1	TRBJ2-1	NA	CASSQRTSGGVNEQFF	TGCGCCAGCAGCCAACGGACTAGCGGGGGGGTAAATGAGCAGTTCTTC
NA	TRBV6-2/TRBV6-3	TRBJ2-7	many	CASRDPGLGEQYF	TGTGCCAGCAGAGATCCGGGCCTCGGTGAGCAGTACTTC
NA	TRBV12-3/TRBV12-4	TRBJ2-2	many	CASELGTNTGELFF	TGTGCCAGCGAATTAGGAACGAACACCGGGGAGCTGTTTTTT
NA	TRBV4-2	TRBJ2-2	NA	CASTASVGEAGELFF	TGTGCCAGCACTGCGAGTGTGGGGGAGGCCGGTGAGCTGTTTTTT
NA	TRBV12-3/TRBV12-4	TRBJ2-2	many	CASSLTAGELFF	TGTGCCAGCAGTTTAACAGCCGGGGAGCTGTTTTTT
NA	TRBV6-6	TRBJ1-1	many	CASSYQAGTEAFF	TGTGCCAGCAGTTACCAGGCAGGCACTGAAGCTTTCTTT
NA	TRBV5-1	TRBJ2-1	many	CASSLEAGSNEQFF	TGCGCCAGCAGCTTGGAGGCAGGGTCGAATGAGCAGTTCTTC
NA	TRBV3-1	TRBJ1-4	NA	CASSQAWYRGEKLFF	TGTGCCAGCAGCCAAGCTTGGTATAGGGGTGAAAAACTGTTTTTT
TRBD2	TRBV20-1	TRBJ2-3	many	CSARPGGGTDTQYF	TGCAGTGCTAGGCCAGGCGGGGGAACAGATACGCAGTATTTT
NA	TRBV5-1	TRBJ1-4	many	CASRATGRVTNEKLFF	TGCGCCAGCCGGGCCACAGGGAGGGTAACTAATGAAAAACTGTTTTTT
NA	TRBV5-1	TRBJ2-1	many	CASSLPLPNEQFF	TGCGCCAGCAGCTTACCCCTACCGAATGAGCAGTTCTTC
NA	TRBV2	TRBJ1-5	many	CASSGATQSNQPQHF	TGTGCCAGCAGTGGGGCCACCCAAAGCAATCAGCCCCAGCATTTT
NA	TRBV10-3	TRBJ1-2	many	CAISEQTGNYGYTF	TGTGCCATCAGCGAACAAACCGGGAACTATGGCTACACCTTC
NA	TRBV6-2/TRBV6-3	TRBJ2-2	many	CASSHTGAIQGVTGELFF	TGTGCCAGCAGTCATACCGGGGCCATTCAAGGTGTAACCGGGGAGCTGTTTTTT
NA	TRBV6-1	TRBJ2-7	few	CASSGLSYEQYF	TGTGCCAGCAGTGGACTGAGCTACGAGCAGTACTTC
TRBD1	TRBV20-1	TRBJ1-2	many	CSASAFETGNTGYTF	TGCAGTGCTAGTGCCTTCGAGACAGGGAATACTGGCTACACCTTC
TRBD1	TRBV6-1	TRBJ2-7	many	CASSDRPGTGSYEQYF	TGTGCCAGCAGTGACCGTCCCGGGACAGGTTCCTACGAGCAGTACTTC
NA	TRBV12-3/TRBV12-4	TRBJ2-7	once	CASSSAYEHYF	TGTGCCAGCAGTTCAGCGTACGAGCACTACTTC
NA	TRBV29-1	TRBJ2-2	many	CSGAGNTGELFF	TGCAGCGGAGCAGGGAACACCGGGGAGCTGTTTTTT
TRBD2	TRBV29-1	TRBJ2-1	many	CSVGGGSSYNEQFF	TGCAGCGTTGGGGGGGGGTCCTCCTACAATGAGCAGTTCTTC